The clone carrying this TCR beta chain appeared once. The record originates from a study of blood T cell repertoires in COVID-19. Whole-study context: Samples of COVID-19 (acute and convalescent) were obtained from the United States, Italy and Spain. T cells, B-cell-depleted T cells, or PBMCs provided the cDNA or gDNA that served as material.

As originally analysed: Reference gene primer amplification yielded estimated nucleated cell counts. Assay used: immunoSEQ multiplex PCR; TCRdb lists only in-frame clones, some missing. V, J and clone size reflect that table, while D and trimming were determined from the DNA. Seen here are about 120,000 clones, approximately 85% observed once, and the top ten hold less than 1.5%. Trimming at V came to 0 bases and at J to 5 bases, leaving 17 bases not matched to a gene. Germline-derived CDR1 and CDR2 are SGHTS and YDEGEE. The length of the CDR3 is 20 residues. This chain joins TRBV5-8 and TRBJ2-1; TRBD1 matches at 10 bases. Specimen: peripheral blood. The sequence was collected from a man in his forties with acute or convalescent COVID-19. The CDR3 is CASSLGTGTGDVRGHNEQFF. The DNA of the CDR3 is TGTGCCAGCAGCTTGGGGACCGGGACAGGGGACGTTAGGGGCCACAATGAGCAGTTCTTC.